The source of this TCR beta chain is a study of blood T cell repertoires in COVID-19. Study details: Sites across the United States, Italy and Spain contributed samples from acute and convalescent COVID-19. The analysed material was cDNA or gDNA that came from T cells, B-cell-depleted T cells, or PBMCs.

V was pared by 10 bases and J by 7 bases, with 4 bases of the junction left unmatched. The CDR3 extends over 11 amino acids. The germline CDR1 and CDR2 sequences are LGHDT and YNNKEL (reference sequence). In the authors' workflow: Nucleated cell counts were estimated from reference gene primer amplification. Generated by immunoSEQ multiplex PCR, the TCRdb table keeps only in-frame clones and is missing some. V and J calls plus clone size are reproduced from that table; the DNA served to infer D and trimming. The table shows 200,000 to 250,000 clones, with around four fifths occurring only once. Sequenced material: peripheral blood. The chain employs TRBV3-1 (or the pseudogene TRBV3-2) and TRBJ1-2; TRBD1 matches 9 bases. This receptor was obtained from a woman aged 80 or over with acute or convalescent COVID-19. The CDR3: CATQGAGGYTF. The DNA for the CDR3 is TGTGCCACACAGGGGGCGGGTGGCTACACCTTC.